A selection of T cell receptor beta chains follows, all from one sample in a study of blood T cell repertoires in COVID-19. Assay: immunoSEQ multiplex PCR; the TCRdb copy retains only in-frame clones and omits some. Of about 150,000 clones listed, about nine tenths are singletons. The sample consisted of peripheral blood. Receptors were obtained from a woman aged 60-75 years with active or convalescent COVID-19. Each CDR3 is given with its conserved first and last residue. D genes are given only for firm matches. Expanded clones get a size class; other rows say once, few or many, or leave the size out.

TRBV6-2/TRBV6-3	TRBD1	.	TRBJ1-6	TGTGCCAGCAGTTACGGGACAGGGGTGTCACCCCTCCACTTT	CASSYGTGVSPLHF
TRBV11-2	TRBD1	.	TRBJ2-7	TGTGCCAGCAGCTTAGAATGGACAGGCGGATACGAGCAGTACTTC	CASSLEWTGGYEQYF
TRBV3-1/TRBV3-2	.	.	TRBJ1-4	TGTGCCAGCAGCAGAGGGGACACCGGTGAAAAACTGTTTTTT	CASSRGDTGEKLFF
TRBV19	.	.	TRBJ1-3	TGTGCCAGTAGTAGCCAGGGGATGAACACCATATATTTT	CASSSQGMNTIYF
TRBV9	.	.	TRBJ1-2	TGTGCCAGCAGCCATACCAGACTCAACACAGGAAAGACTAACTATGGCTACACCTTC	CASSHTRLNTGKTNYGYTF
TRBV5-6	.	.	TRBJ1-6	TGTGCCAGCAGCTTGATGGGGGCGGGTTCACCCCTCCACTTT	CASSLMGAGSPLHF
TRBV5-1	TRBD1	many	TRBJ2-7	TGCGCCAGCAGCTACCGGGACAGTAGGACCTACGAGCAGTACTTC	CASSYRDSRTYEQYF
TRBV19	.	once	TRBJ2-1	TGTGCCAGTAGTGTCAACTTGGATGAGCAGTTCTTC	CASSVNLDEQFF
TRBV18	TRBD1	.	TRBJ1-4	TGTGCCAGCTCCCCCGTGCAGGGGGCGGTTGCGGCTAATGAAAAACTGTTTTTT	CASSPVQGAVAANEKLFF
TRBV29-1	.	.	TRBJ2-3	TGCAGCGAAAGTGGTACAAGCACAGATACGCAGTATTTT	CSESGTSTDTQYF
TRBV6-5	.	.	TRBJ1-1	TGTGCCAGCAGTTTTTCCAGGCTAAACACTGAAGCTTTCTTT	CASSFSRLNTEAFF
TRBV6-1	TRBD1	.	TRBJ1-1	TGTGCCAGCAGTGCCTTGCCCGGGACAGGGGTTGTTGAAGCTTTCTTT	CASSALPGTGVVEAFF
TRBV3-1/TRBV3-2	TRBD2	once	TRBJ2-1	TGTGCCAGCAGCCAAGGACTAGCGGGGGACAATGAGCAGTTCTTC	CASSQGLAGDNEQFF
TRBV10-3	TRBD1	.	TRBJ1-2	TGTGCCATCATTTCGACAGGGGGCTATGGCTACACCTTC	CAIISTGGYGYTF
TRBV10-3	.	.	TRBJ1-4	TGTGCCATCAGCCACAGGGAGGGGGATGAAAAACTGTTTTTT	CAISHREGDEKLFF
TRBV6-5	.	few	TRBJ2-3	TGTGCCAGCAGTTACCATGGACAGCCAACAGATACGCAGTATTTT	CASSYHGQPTDTQYF
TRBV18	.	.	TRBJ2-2	TGTGCCAGCTCACCATACTCCGAGAACACCGGGGAGCTGTTTTTT	CASSPYSENTGELFF
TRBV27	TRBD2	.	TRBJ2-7	TGTGCCAGGGACGGGCTAGCGGGGGGTCATTCCTACGAGCAGTACTTC	CARDGLAGGHSYEQYF
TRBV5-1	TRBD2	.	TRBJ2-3	TGCGCCAGCAGGGAGACTAGCCAATTTAGCACAGATACGCAGTATTTT	CASRETSQFSTDTQYF
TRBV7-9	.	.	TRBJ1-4	TGTGCCAGCAGCCCAAGGACAGCAAGTAATGAAAAACTGTTTTTT	CASSPRTASNEKLFF
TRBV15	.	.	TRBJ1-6	TGTGCCACCAGCAGAGGATCAGGGAGGCCACCCCTCCACTTT	CATSRGSGRPPLHF
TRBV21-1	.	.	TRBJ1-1	TGTGCCAGCAGCACTAAGCTAGGACAACCTTTCCAAGGCTCTGAAGCTTTCTTT	CASSTKLGQPFQGSEAFF
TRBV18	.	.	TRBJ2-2	TGTGCCAGCTCACTGAGACAGGTTTCGAACACCGGGGAGCTGTTTTTT	CASSLRQVSNTGELFF
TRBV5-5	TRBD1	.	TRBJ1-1	TGTGCCAGCAGGAGGGACAGTTTTATGAAGAACACTGAAGCTTTCTTT	CASRRDSFMKNTEAFF
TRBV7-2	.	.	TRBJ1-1	TGTGCCAGCAGCTTAGACAACAACGTGGCTTTCTTT	CASSLDNNVAFF
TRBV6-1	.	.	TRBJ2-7	TGTGCCAGCAGTGAATTCCCGGGGAAGGGTCAGTACTTC	CASSEFPGKGQYF
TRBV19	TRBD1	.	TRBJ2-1	TGTGCCAGTAGTATGTTTCCGGGACAGGGAACATACAATGAGCAGTTCTTC	CASSMFPGQGTYNEQFF
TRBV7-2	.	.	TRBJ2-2	TGTGCCAGCAGCTTAGCTTGGACAGCCACCGGGGAGCTGTTTTTT	CASSLAWTATGELFF
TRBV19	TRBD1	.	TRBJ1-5	TGTGCCAGCGGCCGGACAGGGGATAGCAATCAGCCCCAGCATTTT	CASGRTGDSNQPQHF
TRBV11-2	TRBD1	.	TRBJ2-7	TGTGCCAGCAGCTTATCCCGGACAGGGCGTTACGAGCAGTACTTC	CASSLSRTGRYEQYF
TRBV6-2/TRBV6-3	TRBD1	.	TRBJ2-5	TGTGCCAGCAGTGACCTCGGGACAGGGGAAGAGACCCAGTACTTC	CASSDLGTGEETQYF
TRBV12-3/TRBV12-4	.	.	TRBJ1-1	TGTGCCAGCAGCGAGGGAGGATGGACTGAAGCTTTCTTT	CASSEGGWTEAFF
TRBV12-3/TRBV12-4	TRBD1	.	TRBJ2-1	TGTGCCAGCAATGGACAGGGGGGATCGCAGTTCTTC	CASNGQGGSQFF
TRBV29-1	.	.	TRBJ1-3	TGCAGCGTTGAGGGGGGAAGTGGAAACACCATATATTTT	CSVEGGSGNTIYF
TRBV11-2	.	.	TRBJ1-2	TGTGCCAGCAGCGGACAATATAGCTATGGCTACACCTTC	CASSGQYSYGYTF
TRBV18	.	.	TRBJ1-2	TGTGCCAGCTCACCAGCCCACAGGGATGGCTACACCTTC	CASSPAHRDGYTF
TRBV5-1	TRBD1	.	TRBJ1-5	TGCGCCAGCAGCTTGGCTCCAGGGGGCGCGGGTCAGCCCCAGCATTTT	CASSLAPGGAGQPQHF
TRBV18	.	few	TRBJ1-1	TGTGCCAGCTCACCACTTTCAGGGAACACTGAAGCTTTCTTT	CASSPLSGNTEAFF
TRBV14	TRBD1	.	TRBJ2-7	TGTGCCAGCAAAAGGGGGGACAGGGGGCTTTACGAGCAGTACTTC	CASKRGDRGLYEQYF
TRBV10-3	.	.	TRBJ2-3	TGTGCCATCAGTGATCAGTCAGATACGCAGTATTTT	CAISDQSDTQYF
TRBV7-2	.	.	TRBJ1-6	TGTGCCAGCACCCAGGATTATAATTCACCCCTCCACTTT	CASTQDYNSPLHF
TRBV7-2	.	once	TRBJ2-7	TGTGCCAGCAGCTTAGTTCTTATAGGGGGGGTGCAAAACGAGCAGTACTTC	CASSLVLIGGVQNEQYF
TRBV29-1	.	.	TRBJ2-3	TGCAGCGCCCGACTCACTTCTAGCACAGATACGCAGTATTTT	CSARLTSSTDTQYF
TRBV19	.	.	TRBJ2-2	TGTGCCAGTAGAGTACGGACCGGGGAGCTGTTTTTT	CASRVRTGELFF
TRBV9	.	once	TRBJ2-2	TGTGCCAGCAGCCCTGAGTCGGCCGGGGAGCTGTTTTTT	CASSPESAGELFF
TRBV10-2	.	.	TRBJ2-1	TGCGCCAGCTCTGCGGGGCGAGACAATGAGCAGTTCTTC	CASSAGRDNEQFF
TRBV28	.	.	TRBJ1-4	TGTGCCAGCAGAGAAGGCCAGGGATTGGGGGAAAAACTGTTTTTT	CASREGQGLGEKLFF
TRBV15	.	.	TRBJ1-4	TGTGCCACCAGCAGAGACCGGGTAGAGCTGAAACTGTTTTTT	CATSRDRVELKLFF
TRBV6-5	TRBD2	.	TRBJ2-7	TGTGCCAGCAGAAATCCGGGACTAGCGTCGTACGAGCAGTACTTC	CASRNPGLASYEQYF
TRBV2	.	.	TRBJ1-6	TGTGCCAGCACGGAGGGCTTTGGTTCACCCCTCCACTTT	CASTEGFGSPLHF
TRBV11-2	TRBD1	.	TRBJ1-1	TGTGCCAGCAGCTTAAACTGGACAGGGGGCTTGGACACTGAAGCTTTCTTT	CASSLNWTGGLDTEAFF